This T cell receptor (beta chain) was obtained from a study of blood T cells in healthy people across ages. Using a J-beta primer mix together with a sample-barcoded 5' primer, a second PCR was run for roughly 6 to 11 cycles. Every molecule of cDNA carried a tag from a template-switch adaptor with 12 random nucleotides. Every sample returned 2.5 million or more CDR3-containing paired-end reads. Using its own MiXCR run on the 5' RACE reads, TCRdb lists one record per CDR3 protein. The data hold 1,800,000 or so distinct CDR3 sequences, with 30% to 40% observed a single time. Per the germline V gene, CDR1 is MGHRA and CDR2 is YSYEKL. CDR3 length: 14 amino acids. Trimming shortened V by 0 bases and J by 5 bases, and 10 bases separated the two germline ends.

The receptor comes from a human donor in good health. The chain joins TRBV4-1 to TRBJ1-2; D is undetermined. The material sequenced was blood. Here the CDR3 reads CASSQDFRGYGYTF. CDR3 nucleotides: TGCGCCAGCAGCCAAGATTTCCGTGGTTATGGCTACACCTTC.